This T cell receptor (beta chain) was sequenced for a study of blood T cell repertoires in COVID-19. For the study at large: Samples of COVID-19 (acute and convalescent) were obtained from the United States, Italy and Spain. PBMCs, B-cell-depleted T cells, or T cells were the source of the cDNA or gDNA that made up the material.

Germline V gene sequence: CDR1 MNHEY, CDR2 SVGAGI. V was clipped by 7 bases and J by 4 bases; unmatched bases: 9. The length of the CDR3 is 14 residues. How the authors handled the data: Quantification of nucleated cells was approximated via reference gene primer amplification. Produced via immunoSEQ multiplex PCR; TCRdb's table is partial and in-frame only. V, J and clone size reflect that table, while D and trimming were determined from the DNA. The table shows 200,000 to 250,000 clones, with about 89% occurring only once. V is TRBV6-5 and J is TRBJ1-2; 7 bases match TRBD1. The source material was peripheral blood. The receptor's source is a man aged 55-75 years who had recovered from COVID-19. This chain's CDR3 is CASTPRTGSYGYTF. In DNA, the CDR3 is TGTGCCAGCACCCCGAGGACAGGAAGCTATGGCTACACCTTC.